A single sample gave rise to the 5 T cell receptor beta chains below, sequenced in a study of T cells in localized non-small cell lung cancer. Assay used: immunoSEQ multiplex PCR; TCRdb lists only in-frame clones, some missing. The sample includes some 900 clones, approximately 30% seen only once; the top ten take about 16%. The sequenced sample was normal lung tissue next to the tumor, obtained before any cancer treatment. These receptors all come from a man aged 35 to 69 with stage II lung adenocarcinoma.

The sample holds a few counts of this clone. DNA of the CDR3: TGTGCCAGCAGATCCGGACAAACCTACGAGCAGTACTTC. Residues: CASRSGQTYEQYF. The chain links TRBV28 to TRBJ2-7; TRBD1 might be the D (5 bases). The CDR3 consists of 13 residues. Trimming left V 6 bases short and J 2 bases short, with 11 bases between. CDR1 is MDHEN and CDR2 is SYDVKM in the germline V gene.

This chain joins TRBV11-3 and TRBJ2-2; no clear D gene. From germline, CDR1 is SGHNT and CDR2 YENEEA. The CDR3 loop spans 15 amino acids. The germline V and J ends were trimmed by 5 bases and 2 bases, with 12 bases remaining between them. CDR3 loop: CASSTGRANTGELFF. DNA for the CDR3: TGTGCCAGCAGCACTGGAAGAGCTAACACCGGGGAGCTGTTTTTT.

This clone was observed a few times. CDR3 sequence: CASSVVGGRGNEQFF. DNA for the CDR3: TGTGCCAGCAGCGTAGTCGGCGGGAGGGGCAATGAGCAGTTCTTC. The V gene is TRBV9, the J gene TRBJ2-1, with 9 bases aligning to TRBD2. CDR3 length equals 15 residues. Germline V lookup: CDR1 SGDLS, CDR2 YYNGEE. The V and J ends lost 0 bases and 6 bases, in that order; junction bases with no gene match: 4.

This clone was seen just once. CDR3 coding DNA: TGTGCCACCAGCAGAGGAAGGGACAGGGTCTGGGACATTCAGTACTTC. The encoded protein is CATSRGRDRVWDIQYF. The V and J genes are TRBV15 and TRBJ2-4; TRBD1 agrees at 9 bases. The germline gives CDR1 LNHNV, CDR2 YYDKDF (reference sequence). The V and J ends lost 1 base and 8 bases, in that order; junction bases with no gene match: 9. The CDR3 runs 16 residues.

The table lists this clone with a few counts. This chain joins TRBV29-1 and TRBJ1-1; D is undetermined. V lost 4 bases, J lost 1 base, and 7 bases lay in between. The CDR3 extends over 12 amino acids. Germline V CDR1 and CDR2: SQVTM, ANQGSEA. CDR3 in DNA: TGCAGCGTTGGCGCTTCGAACACTGAAGCTTTCTTT. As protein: CSVGASNTEAFF.